The clone carrying this T cell receptor (beta chain) was seen once. Its matching antigen is unknown. This sample was taken from a study of PD-1 blockade in classical Hodgkin lymphoma. Study-wide points: Repertoire differences lack defined causes, possibly disease activity or prior therapy. Lower baseline TCR diversity marked trial partial responders and progressors. In CD4+ cells, TCR diversity went up significantly by C4D1, but in CD8+ cells it did not.

TCRdb keeps only in-frame clones here, not all; method: immunoSEQ multiplex PCR. Of some 100,000 clones listed, roughly 92% are singletons. Every patient was affected by relapse after autologous stem cell transplantation, while exposure to brentuximab vedotin was not uniform. Classification of best responses gave complete response, partial response or progressive disease. The clonotype originates from a human donor with classical Hodgkin lymphoma. The specimen comprised peripheral blood mononuclear cells (PBMCs), sampled at baseline.

CDR3 bases: TGTGCCAGCTATCTACGACGGGAAGGGATCAATCAGCCCCAGCATTTT. As protein: CASYLRREGINQPQHF. V gene TRBV28 combines with J gene TRBJ1-5; the D is unclear. The V gene lost 8 bases and the J gene lost 3 bases, with 20 bases spanning the gap. The germline gives CDR1 MDHEN, CDR2 SYDVKM. CDR3 length: 16 residues.